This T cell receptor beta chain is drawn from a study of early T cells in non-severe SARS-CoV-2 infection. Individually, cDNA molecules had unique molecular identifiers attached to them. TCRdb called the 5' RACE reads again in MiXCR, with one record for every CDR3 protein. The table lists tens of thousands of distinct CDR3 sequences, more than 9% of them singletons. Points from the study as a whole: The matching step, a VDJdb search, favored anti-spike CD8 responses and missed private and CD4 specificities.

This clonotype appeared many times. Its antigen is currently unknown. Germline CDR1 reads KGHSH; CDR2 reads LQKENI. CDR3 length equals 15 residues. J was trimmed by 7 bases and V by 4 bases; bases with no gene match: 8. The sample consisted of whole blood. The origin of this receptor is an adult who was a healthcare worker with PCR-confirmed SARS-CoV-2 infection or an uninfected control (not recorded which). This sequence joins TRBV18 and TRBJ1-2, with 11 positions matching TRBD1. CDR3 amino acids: CASSLAGQGALGYTF. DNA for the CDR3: TGTGCCAGCTCACTAGCCGGACAGGGGGCCCTTGGCTACACCTTC.